The next 25 T cell receptor beta chains were all read from a single sample in a study of PD-L1 blockade in urothelial cancer. As to time point: peripheral blood 6 weeks after treatment start. This table comes from immunoSEQ multiplex PCR, and its TCRdb copy is limited to in-frame clones, with some not included. The sample has 83,000 or so clones; 83% are singletons. Sequencing was performed on PBMCs, taken around atezolizumab (anti-PD-L1) treatment. The receptors stem from a man aged 70 or older with urothelial cancer.

The chain employs TRBV5-1 and TRBJ1-5, with a tentative D call TRBD1 (5 bases). V lost 1 base to trimming and J lost 5 bases, with 7 bases between them. The CDR3 runs 13 residues. Looked up from germline, CDR1 is SGHRS and CDR2 is YFSETQ. CDR3 amino acids: CASSLWGDQPQHF. Written as DNA, the CDR3 is TGCGCCAGCAGCTTGTGGGGGGATCAGCCCCAGCATTTT.

The V call is TRBV9, the J call TRBJ2-1, with D uncertain. Trimming stripped 0 bases from V and 3 bases from J, with 4 bases between. Germline CDR1 and CDR2: SGDLS and YYNGEE. This CDR3 spans 13 amino acids. The CDR3 reads CASSVASYNEQFF. CDR3 in DNA: TGTGCCAGCAGCGTAGCTAGCTACAATGAGCAGTTCTTC.

This CDR3 is CASSLGGLGIVTSTDTQYF. The DNA for the CDR3 is TGTGCCAGCAGCTTAGGGGGACTAGGTATAGTGACAAGCACAGATACGCAGTATTTT. V is TRBV7-3 and J is TRBJ2-3, with TRBD2 matching 8 bases. Germline-derived CDR1 and CDR2 are SGHTA and FQGTGA. The CDR3 loop spans 19 amino acids. J lost 0 bases, V lost 2 bases, and 13 bases had no gene match.

The gene calls are TRBV11-3 and TRBJ2-1; tentative D call: TRBD1 (6 bases). The V gene's germline CDR1 is SGHNT and CDR2 YENEEA. The CDR3 spans 14 residues. V was shortened by 5 bases and J by 0 bases, with 8 bases between the two germline ends. CDR3 sequence: CASSPDSSYNEQFF. The CDR3 coding sequence is TGTGCCAGCAGCCCGGACAGCTCCTACAATGAGCAGTTCTTC.

The chain has TRBV19 and TRBJ2-6, with unresolved D. This CDR3 contains 19 residues. In germline, CDR1 is LNHDA, CDR2 SQIVND (reference sequence). Trimming took 4 bases from V and 0 from J, leaving 19 bases between them. The CDR3 is CASSSPGLVALSGANVLTF. The CDR3 region has the DNA TGTGCCAGTAGTAGCCCCGGCCTAGTTGCCCTCTCTGGGGCCAACGTCCTGACTTTC. Filled out from reference TRBV19 and TRBJ2-6, the complete variable domain reads DGGITQSPKYLFRKEGQNVTLSCEQNLNHDAMYWYRQDPGQGLRLIYYSQIVNDFQKGDIAEGYSVSREKKESFPLTVTSAQKNPTAFYLCASSSPGLVALSGANVLTFGAGSRLTVL.

Of note for this clone: The same CDR3 also results from other DNA sequences found in this sample. The chain is built from TRBV7-3 and TRBJ2-5; 8 nucleotides align to TRBD1. The CDR3 loop spans 15 amino acids. Germline trimming cut 4 bases from V and 2 bases from J; bases unmatched to any gene: 6. Germline CDR1 and CDR2: SGHTA and FQGTGA. The DNA of the CDR3 is TGTGCCAGCAGCTCGAATGGACAGGGACAAGAGACCCAGTACTTC. Translated: CASSSNGQGQETQYF.

The chain uses TRBV27 and TRBJ1-2; weak D call: TRBD1 (5 bases). The CDR3 has 14 amino acids. Germline CDR1 reads MNHEY; CDR2 reads SMNVEV (reference sequence). Trimming took 4 bases from V and 4 from J, leaving 13 bases between them. In DNA, the CDR3 is TGTGCCAGCAGTTCCTCGGGGGTCGGCTATGGCTACACCTTC. Translating gives CASSSSGVGYGYTF.

In DNA form, the CDR3 reads TGTGCCAGCAGCTTCGGACTAGCGGGAGGGAGGAGCACAGATACGCAGTATTTT. Translating gives CASSFGLAGGRSTDTQYF. V usage is TRBV7-8 and J usage is TRBJ2-3; 15 nucleotides agree with TRBD2. The ends lost 3 bases at V and 0 bases at J; junction bases unmatched: 4. CDR3 length: 18 amino acids. Germline loops: CDR1 SGHVS, CDR2 FQNEAQ. The full variable domain, in which reference TRBV7-8 and TRBJ2-3 provide the parts outside the CDR3, is GAGVSQSPRYKVAKRGQDVALRCDPISGHVSLFWYQQALGQGPEFLTYFQNEAQLDKSGLPSDRFFAERPEGSVSTLKIQRTQQEDSAVYLCASSFGLAGGRSTDTQYFGPGTRLTVL.

The chain joins TRBV18 to TRBJ2-5; 9 nucleotides align to TRBD2. This CDR3 is built from 15 residues. CDR1 and CDR2 from the germline V gene are KGHSH and LQKENI. V shed 8 bases, J shed 2 bases, and the junction held 9 bases outside the gene matches. CDR3 sequence: CASQHRTSEQETQYF. CDR3 DNA: TGTGCCAGCCAACACAGGACTAGCGAACAAGAGACCCAGTACTTC. The complete variable domain, with remaining parts taken from reference TRBV18 and TRBJ2-5, reads NAGVMQNPRHLVRRRGQEARLRCSPMKGHSHVYWYRQLPEEGLKFMVYLQKENIIDESGMPKERFSAEFPKEGPSILRIQQVVRGDSAAYFCASQHRTSEQETQYFGPGTRLLVL.

V usage is TRBV11-2 and J usage is TRBJ2-3, with TRBD2 identical over 8 bases. The V and J ends lost 5 bases and 3 bases, in that order; junction bases with no gene match: 13. Germline CDR1 is SGHAT and CDR2 is FQNNGV. This CDR3 comprises 17 residues. The CDR3 loop is CASSPRVAGSSTDTQYF. In DNA form, the CDR3 reads TGTGCCAGCAGCCCCCGGGTAGCGGGGTCTAGTACAGATACGCAGTATTTT.

V is TRBV7-9 and J is TRBJ2-7; TRBD2 aligns across 11 bases. The CDR3 is made up of 15 amino acids. CDR1 is SEHNR and CDR2 is FQNEAQ in the germline V gene (reference sequence). V was pared by 6 bases and J by 0 bases, with 4 bases of the junction left unmatched. Here the CDR3 reads CASSFSGGGSYEQYF. The CDR3 DNA reads TGTGCCAGCAGTTTTAGCGGGGGGGGCTCCTACGAGCAGTACTTC.

The chain is built from TRBV6-1 and TRBJ1-5, with TRBD1 matching over 8 bases. V lost 7 bases, J lost 4 bases, and 3 bases stayed unmatched. The V gene's germline CDR1 is MNHNS and CDR2 SASEGT. The CDR3 totals 13 residues. Here the CDR3 DNA reads TGTGCCAGCACGGACAGGGTTAATCAGCCCCAGCATTTT. Translation: CASTDRVNQPQHF.

This clone was counted between two and nine times. The CDR3 loop is CASSEPWGQMNTEAFF. DNA for the CDR3: TGTGCCAGCAGTGAGCCCTGGGGACAGATGAACACTGAAGCTTTCTTT. This sequence joins TRBV6-1 and TRBJ1-1, with 7 bases matching TRBD1. Per the germline V gene, CDR1 is MNHNS and CDR2 is SASEGT. The CDR3 sequence is 16 residues long. V shed 3 bases and J 0 bases; nucleotides not matched to a gene: 7.

The chain couples TRBV5-1 to TRBJ2-7; the D gene is possibly TRBD1 (6 bases). V was clipped by 6 bases and J by 1 base, with 14 bases between them. CDR1 and CDR2 from the germline V gene are SGHRS and YFSETQ. CDR3 size: 14 residues. The chain's CDR3 is CASTLTGSSYEQYF. The CDR3 DNA reads TGCGCCAGCACCCTGACAGGATCGTCCTACGAGCAGTACTTC.

The V call is TRBV2, the J call TRBJ1-2, with D possibly TRBD1 on 5 matching bases. V was shortened by 2 bases and J by 8 bases, with 18 bases between the two germline ends. Germline CDR1 SNHLY, CDR2 FYNNEI. This CDR3 region has 15 residues. The CDR3 reads CASSEFRETLSGYTF. CDR3 bases: TGTGCCAGCAGTGAATTCAGGGAAACCCTATCGGGCTACACCTTC.

The rearrangement joins TRBV7-9 to TRBJ2-1, with 11 positions matching TRBD2. Germline values: CDR1 SEHNR, CDR2 FQNEAQ (reference sequence). The CDR3 covers 15 residues. After removal of 2 bases from V and 9 bases from J, the junction contained 6 bases not matched to a gene. CDR3: CASSLLAGGRGEQFF. The CDR3 bases are TGTGCCAGCAGCTTATTAGCGGGGGGGCGGGGTGAGCAGTTCTTC.

This chain links TRBV5-4 with TRBJ1-1, with a possible D match to TRBD1 (6 bases). The V gene's germline CDR1 is SGHNT and CDR2 YYREEE (reference sequence). This CDR3 has 16 amino acids. V was trimmed by 4 bases and J by 1 base, leaving 17 bases between them. CDR3 sequence (DNA): TGTGCCAGCAGCCAAGAGATGGCGGGGGCGAACACTGAAGCTTTCTTT. The encoded protein is CASSQEMAGANTEAFF. The variable domain in full, with the rest retrieved from reference TRBV5-4 and TRBJ1-1, is ETGVTQSPTHLIKTRGQQVTLRCSSQSGHNTVSWYQQALGQGPQFIFQYYREEENGRGNFPPRFSGLQFPNYSSELNVNALELDDSALYLCASSQEMAGANTEAFFGQGTRLTVV.

This clone has only a few counts. The V call is TRBV4-1, the J call TRBJ1-2; D perhaps matches TRBD1 (5 bases). Trimming left V 1 base short and J 4 bases short, with 16 bases between. Looked up from germline, CDR1 is MGHRA and CDR2 is YSYEKL. The length of the CDR3 is 16 residues. The CDR3 DNA reads as TGCGCCAGCAGCCAAGTACCCGGGGGGACTGGCTATGGCTACACCTTC. This codes for CASSQVPGGTGYGYTF.

V gene TRBV7-2 combines with J gene TRBJ2-2; D gene uncertain. V was trimmed by 1 base and J by 4 bases, leaving 13 bases between them. CDR3 length: 16 residues. Germline V gives CDR1 SGHTA, CDR2 FQGNSA. CDR3 coding DNA: TGTGCCAGCAGCTTAGGCGTCGGAGAAACCACCGGGGAGCTGTTTTTT. Encoded protein: CASSLGVGETTGELFF. Drawing the rest from reference TRBV7-2 and TRBJ2-2, the complete variable domain is GAGVSQSPSNKVTEKGKDVELRCDPISGHTALYWYRQSLGQGLEFLIYFQGNSAPDKSGLPSDRFSAERTGGSVSTLTIQRTQQEDSAVYLCASSLGVGETTGELFFGEGSRLTVL.

This rearrangement joins TRBV5-4 to TRBJ1-6; D perhaps matches TRBD1 (5 bases). Germline CDR1 SGHNT, CDR2 YYREEE (reference sequence). This CDR3 region has 16 residues. V was pared by 0 bases and J by 9 bases, with 16 bases between. CDR3 residues: CASSLGRGSRSSPLHF. The CDR3 region has the DNA TGTGCCAGCAGCTTGGGAAGGGGCAGTAGGAGTTCACCCCTCCACTTT. The variable domain in full, completed from reference TRBV5-4 and TRBJ1-6, reads ETGVTQSPTHLIKTRGQQVTLRCSSQSGHNTVSWYQQALGQGPQFIFQYYREEENGRGNFPPRFSGLQFPNYSSELNVNALELDDSALYLCASSLGRGSRSSPLHFGNGTRLTVT.

This rearrangement joins TRBV11-2 to TRBJ1-1; D is unresolved. Trimming shortened V by 4 bases and J by 4 bases, and 13 bases separated the two germline ends. Germline V gene sequence: CDR1 SGHAT, CDR2 FQNNGV. The CDR3 is 14 amino acids. Here the CDR3 DNA reads TGTGCCAGCAGCTCAAGGGAGAGGAGCACTGAAGCTTTCTTT. It translates to CASSSRERSTEAFF.

V gene TRBV12-2 combines with J gene TRBJ1-2; TRBD1 is taken as the D call from the table, unchecked against the DNA. TRBV12-2 has pseudogene status. There are 16 residues in the CDR3. The CDR3 loop is CASRCRLTGFVYGYTF. Here the CDR3 DNA reads TGTGCAAGTCGTTGCCGCCTGACAGGGTTCGTCTATGGCTACACCTTC.

This chain joins TRBV5-6 and TRBJ1-4; tentatively, D is TRBD1 (5 bases). The CDR3 loop spans 13 amino acids. Germline V gives CDR1 SGHDT, CDR2 YYEEEE. V was clipped by 7 bases and J by 4 bases, with 11 bases between them. CDR3 amino acids: CASSAGLNEKLFF. CDR3 DNA: TGTGCCAGCTCAGCAGGGCTTAATGAAAAACTGTTTTTT.

The chain links TRBV11-2 to TRBJ2-7; 9 bases are a match to TRBD1. Trimming removed 5 bases from V and 3 bases from J; junction bases left unmatched: 5. Per germline, CDR1 SGHAT and CDR2 FQNNGV. The CDR3 contains 14 residues. This CDR3 is CASSPGQGNYEQYF. As DNA, the CDR3 is TGTGCCAGCAGCCCAGGACAGGGGAACTACGAGCAGTACTTC.

V usage is TRBV7-9 and J usage is TRBJ2-7; 13 nucleotides align to TRBD2. CDR1 is SEHNR and CDR2 is FQNEAQ in the germline V gene (reference sequence). J gave up 5 bases and V 2 bases, and 0 bases lay outside the gene matches. The CDR3 is 14 amino acids. The CDR3 loop reads CASSLTSGRDEQYF. The DNA for the CDR3 is TGTGCCAGCAGCTTAACTAGCGGGAGGGACGAGCAGTACTTC.